Presented here are 17 T cell receptor beta chains from one specimen sequenced in a study of shared clonotypes between healthy human individuals. Data came from immunoSEQ multiplex PCR; TCRdb stores just in-frame clones and leaves some out. Of approximately 2.4 million clones listed, approximately 96% are singletons. Input material: naive CD4+ T cells sorted from blood. As to subset: CD45RA+ positively selected. These receptors were collected from a man between 18 and 29 years old in good health.

Note on this clone: Within the sample, other DNA sequences also encode this same CDR3. The chain joins TRBV5-1 to TRBJ1-5; D is uncertain. Trimming took 0 bases from V and 3 from J, leaving 7 bases between them. This CDR3 has 14 amino acids. Germline lookup yields CDR1 SGHRS and CDR2 YFSETQ. Here the CDR3 reads CASSLEGTNQPQHF. CDR3 DNA: TGCGCCAGCAGCTTGGAGGGCACCAATCAGCCCCAGCATTTT.

The rearrangement uses TRBV6-5 and TRBJ1-5, with D possibly being TRBD1 (5 bases). The V and J ends lost 10 bases and 6 bases respectively, with 13 bases between them. Germline CDR1 MNHEY, CDR2 SVGAGI. The CDR3 has 12 amino acids. The CDR3 bases are TGTGCCACCCATAATGGGGGTCAGCCCCAGCATTTT. Translation gives CATHNGGQPQHF.

The chain couples TRBV6-5 to TRBJ1-2, with 7 nucleotides matching TRBD1. CDR3 length: 14 amino acids. The germline CDR1 and CDR2 sequences are MNHEY and SVGAGI. J lost 4 bases, V lost 5 bases, and 7 bases had no gene match. The CDR3 bases are TGTGCCAGCAGTCAGGACAGGTCGGTCTATGGCTACACCTTC. The encoded protein is CASSQDRSVYGYTF.

This chain uses TRBV29-1 with TRBJ1-1; a possible D gene is TRBD1 (5 bases). The CDR3 is 15 amino acids. Between the trimmed V and J ends, which lost 3 bases and 6 bases, there was a span of 20 bases. The germline V gene encodes CDR1 SQVTM and CDR2 ANQGSEA. CDR3 in amino acids: CSVEFWGTPGPEAFF. The CDR3 DNA follows: TGCAGCGTTGAGTTTTGGGGTACTCCAGGGCCTGAAGCTTTCTTT. Full variable domain (outside the CDR3, taken from reference TRBV29-1 and TRBJ1-1): SAVISQKPSRDICQRGTSLTIQCQVDSQVTMMFWYRQQPGQSLTLIATANQGSEATYESGFVIDKFPISRPNLTFSTLTVSNMSPEDSSIYLCSVEFWGTPGPEAFFGQGTRLTVV.

The chain has TRBV20-1 and TRBJ1-1; no definite D call. The V end lost 4 bases, the J end lost 7 bases, and 10 bases lay between the germline ends. The CDR3 consists of 11 residues. Germline assignment: CDR1 DFQATT and CDR2 SNEGSKA (reference sequence). The CDR3 is CSAIQQSEAFF. The CDR3 DNA sequence: TGCAGTGCTATCCAACAGAGTGAAGCTTTCTTT.

The chain links TRBV9 to TRBJ2-7; TRBD2 matches 11 bases. CDR1 is SGDLS and CDR2 is YYNGEE in the germline V gene. Trimming took 4 bases from V and 3 from J; bases not matched to a gene: 3. This CDR3 spans 14 amino acids. CDR3 region: CASSPGLAVYEQYF. The CDR3 nucleotides are TGTGCCAGCAGCCCGGGACTAGCGGTCTACGAGCAGTACTTC.

CDR3 sequence: CASGTGTLGSYTF. CDR3 DNA: TGTGCCAGCGGTACCGGGACGCTCGGGAGCTACACCTTC. This chain connects TRBV6-1 to TRBJ1-2; possibly TRBD1 for D (5 bases). The germline V gene has CDR1 MNHNS and CDR2 SASEGT. The CDR3 spans 13 residues. Trimming left V 8 bases short and J 9 bases short, with 19 bases between.

V gene TRBV18 combines with J gene TRBJ1-2; TRBD1 matches at 9 bases. Germline V gives CDR1 KGHSH, CDR2 LQKENI. V dropped 6 bases and J dropped 4; count of bases not matched to a gene: 9. This CDR3 comprises 15 residues. CDR3 residues: CASSPGTGTLYGYTF. The CDR3 DNA reads as TGTGCCAGCTCCCCTGGGACAGGGACCCTCTATGGCTACACCTTC.

In regard to this clone: Other DNA sequences in the sample encode the same CDR3. V gene TRBV10-3 combines with J gene TRBJ1-5, with TRBD1 matching 7 bases. Germline CDR1 is ENHRY and CDR2 is SYGVKD. The CDR3 covers 14 residues. J lost 3 bases, V lost 3 bases, and 2 bases had no gene match. CDR3 in DNA: TGTGCCATCAGTGAAGACAGGGTCAATCAGCCCCAGCATTTT. Protein sequence: CAISEDRVNQPQHF.

This clone appeared a few times. The chain employs TRBV7-9 and TRBJ1-6, with D hard to call. This CDR3 is built from 13 residues. Trimming left V 5 bases short and J 7 bases short, with 9 bases between. The germline CDR1 and CDR2 sequences are SEHNR and FQNEAQ (reference sequence). The DNA of the CDR3 is TGTGCCAGCAGCCGGACGGAGAATTCACCCCTCCACTTT. Translating it yields CASSRTENSPLHF.

The chain combines TRBV7-5 with TRBJ2-7. TRBV7-5 is shown as a pseudogene. The CDR3 length is 11 residues. The CDR3 DNA reads TGTGCCAGAAGCCCTAGGACGGGGCAGTACTTC. It codes for CARSPRTGQYF.

The sample holds one count of this clone. The J gene is TRBJ1-2, the V gene TRBV10-3; no clear D gene. The CDR3 is made up of 12 amino acids. CDR1 ENHRY and CDR2 SYGVKD come from the germline V gene. Between the trimmed V and J ends, which lost 5 bases and 8 bases, there was a span of 12 bases. CDR3 region: CAISPRVDGYTF. The DNA of the CDR3 is TGTGCCATCAGTCCTAGGGTTGACGGCTACACCTTC.

The chain combines TRBV11-2 with TRBJ2-7; 13 nucleotides align to TRBD2. The length of the CDR3 is 17 residues. Germline assignment: CDR1 SGHAT and CDR2 FQNNGV. The V segment lost 3 bases and the J segment 6 bases; nucleotides outside the gene matches: 11. This chain's CDR3 is CASSLTRTGTSGIEQYF. As DNA, the CDR3 is TGTGCCAGCAGCTTGACCCGGACCGGGACTAGCGGGATCGAGCAGTACTTC.

V is TRBV6-1 and J is TRBJ2-7; no clear D gene. CDR3 length: 14 amino acids. Trimming pared 3 bases from V and 6 bases from J, leaving 15 bases between. Germline CDR1 MNHNS, CDR2 SASEGT. As DNA, the CDR3 is TGTGCCAGCAGTGATAATCACCCCGTCCGCGAGCAGTACTTC. Translated, it gives CASSDNHPVREQYF.

Notes on this clone: Other DNA variants within this sample encode the same CDR3. The J gene is TRBJ2-7, the V gene TRBV18; 9 bases agree with TRBD1. Per the germline V gene, CDR1 is KGHSH and CDR2 is LQKENI. CDR3 length equals 13 residues. V shed 3 bases and J 7 bases; nucleotides not matched to a gene: 4. CDR3 DNA sequence: TGTGCCAGCTCACCCGGGACAGGGAGTGAGCAGTACTTC. Its protein is CASSPGTGSEQYF.

The rearrangement links TRBV6-5 to TRBJ1-2; no definite D call. Germline CDR1 reads MNHEY; CDR2 reads SVGAGI. The CDR3 totals 12 residues. Trimming pared 10 bases from V and 4 bases from J, leaving 13 bases between. CDR3 sequence (DNA): TGTGCCACCTCTAGACTTGGCTATGGCTACACCTTC. Its translation is CATSRLGYGYTF.

The J gene is TRBJ1-4, the V gene TRBV25-1, with a tentative D call TRBD1 (5 bases). V lost 3 bases and J lost 8, with 10 bases in between. The germline gives CDR1 MGHDK, CDR2 SYGVNS. The CDR3 covers 13 residues. The CDR3 protein is CASSESGKEKLFF. The DNA for the CDR3 is TGTGCCAGCAGTGAGTCAGGGAAGGAAAAACTGTTTTTT.